Detailed here is one T cell receptor beta chain. Generated by immunoSEQ multiplex PCR, the TCRdb table keeps only in-frame clones and is missing some. This table holds under 80,000 clones, over 75% found once. The data were obtained in a study of T cell changes during pregnancy in multiple sclerosis. This CDR3 spans 16 amino acids. V was shortened by 5 bases and J by 0 bases, with 16 bases between the two germline ends. From germline, CDR1 is LNHDA and CDR2 SQIVND (reference sequence). This receptor was identified in a female donor with multiple sclerosis, enrolled in a pregnancy study. This sample comprised peripheral blood, obtained in the first trimester of pregnancy. J is TRBJ1-2 and V is TRBV19; a weak D match, TRBD1 (6 bases). CDR3 bases: TGTGCCAGTAGTCCGCAAAAGACAGGAGCTAACTATGGCTACACCTTC. Translated, it gives CASSPQKTGANYGYTF. The entire variable domain, with the rest obtained from reference TRBV19 and TRBJ1-2, is as follows: DGGITQSPKYLFRKEGQNVTLSCEQNLNHDAMYWYRQDPGQGLRLIYYSQIVNDFQKGDIAEGYSVSREKKESFPLTVTSAQKNPTAFYLCASSPQKTGANYGYTFGSGTRLTVV.